The 27 T cell receptor beta chains reported below all come from one sample, sequenced in a study of vaccination effects on CD4 cells after COVID-19. The data were produced by immunoSEQ multiplex PCR, yet TCRdb's version contains in-frame clones alone and is incomplete. Of roughly 23,000 clones detected, roughly 80% appear once; the ten largest clones hold approximately 23%. No antigen has been assigned to these receptors. Prior to sequencing, the ViraFEST assay stimulated PBMC with viral peptide pools, which expanded the antigen-specific CD4+ T cells. Cultured cells yielded isolated CD4+ T cells after roughly 11 days. Vaccine administered to participants consisted of two doses of either BNT162b2 or mRNA-1273. Specimen: CD4+ T cells from PBMCs cultured with HCoV-NL63 spike peptides, collected after COVID-19 vaccination. The receptors were sampled from a human donor who received a COVID-19 vaccine.

This chain uses TRBV4-3 with TRBJ2-7; 7 bases fit TRBD1. This CDR3 contains 14 residues. Germline assignment: CDR1 LGHNA and CDR2 YSLEER. Losses at the gene ends were 0 bases for V and 5 bases for J; bases not matched to a gene: 4. CDR3 in amino acids: CASSQDRDSHEQYF. The CDR3 bases are TGCGCCAGCAGCCAAGATCGGGACAGCCACGAGCAGTACTTC.

V usage is TRBV7-9 and J usage is TRBJ1-3; perhaps TRBD1 as D (6 bases). Germline V gives CDR1 SEHNR, CDR2 FQNEAQ (reference sequence). The CDR3 length is 12 residues. Trimming cost V 7 bases and J 5 bases, with 9 bases left between them. The CDR3: CASTGGRNTIYF. In DNA form, the CDR3 reads TGTGCCAGCACCGGGGGCAGAAACACCATATATTTT.

CDR3 DNA sequence: TGTGCCAGCAGTCTCAGGGGTAGCTCCTACAATGAGCAGTTCTTC. Residues: CASSLRGSSYNEQFF. The V gene is TRBV27, the J gene TRBJ2-1; D might be TRBD1 (6 bases). From germline, CDR1 is MNHEY and CDR2 SMNVEV (reference sequence). V lost 5 bases, J lost 0 bases, and 11 bases lay in between. This CDR3 is built from 15 residues.

This sequence joins TRBV7-8 and TRBJ2-1; tentatively, D is TRBD1 (6 bases). V was trimmed by 4 bases and J by 8 bases, leaving 24 bases between them. CDR1 is SGHVS and CDR2 is FQNEAQ in the germline V gene. This CDR3 is built from 17 residues. The CDR3 spells CASSSLPGQGSLDEQFF. The CDR3 DNA sequence: TGTGCCAGCAGCTCGCTCCCGGGGCAGGGGAGTCTTGATGAGCAGTTCTTC.

This chain uses TRBV5-5 with TRBJ2-7, with 8 positions matching TRBD2. Germline CDR1 reads SGHKS; CDR2 reads YYEKEE (reference sequence). The CDR3 spans 13 residues. V gave up 1 base and J gave up 3 bases; unmatched junction bases: 0. The CDR3 nucleotides are TGTGCCAGCAGCTTGACTAGCGGCTACGAGCAGTACTTC. It is translated as CASSLTSGYEQYF.

This clone was detected only a few times. The rearrangement uses TRBV19 and TRBJ1-1; no reliable D call. The germline CDR1 and CDR2 sequences are LNHDA and SQIVND (reference sequence). The V end was cut by 5 bases, the J end by 5 bases, with 21 bases between. The CDR3 length is 16 residues. CDR3: CASSPFSTAEGTEAFF. The CDR3 region has the DNA TGTGCCAGTAGTCCCTTCTCTACAGCGGAGGGAACTGAAGCTTTCTTT.

In its sample, this clone was seen once. The genes are TRBV5-6 and TRBJ1-1; D perhaps matches TRBD1 (6 bases). The ends were cut back, 4 bases at V and 4 bases at J, with 11 bases in the middle. CDR3 length equals 13 residues. Germline V CDR1 and CDR2: SGHDT, YYEEEE. CDR3: CASSLAGATEAFF. The CDR3 DNA is TGTGCCAGCAGCCTGGCGGGGGCCACTGAAGCTTTCTTT.

The chain carries TRBV30 and TRBJ2-1; tentative D call: TRBD2 (6 bases). V lost 4 bases and J lost 0, with 10 bases in between. The V gene's germline CDR1 is GTSNPN and CDR2 SVGIG (reference sequence). The CDR3 runs 14 residues. CDR3 loop: CAWMVGSSYNEQFF. The CDR3 DNA sequence: TGTGCCTGGATGGTCGGGAGCTCCTACAATGAGCAGTTCTTC.

The rearrangement joins TRBV6-2 or TRBV6-3 to TRBJ2-7, with a tentative D call TRBD1 (5 bases). The germline CDR1 and CDR2 sequences are MNHEY and SVGEGT. V shed 2 bases and J shed 0 bases, with 14 bases lying between them. The length of the CDR3 is 16 residues. The CDR3 sequence is CASSYPYGHISYEQYF. CDR3 DNA sequence: TGTGCCAGCAGTTACCCATACGGACACATCTCCTACGAGCAGTACTTC.

The chain links TRBV3-1 (or the pseudogene TRBV3-2) to TRBJ2-1, with 7 bases identical to TRBD1. Germline trimming cut 0 bases from V and 15 bases from J; bases unmatched to any gene: 8. This CDR3 has 13 residues. Germline V gives CDR1 LGHDT, CDR2 YNNKEL (reference sequence). CDR3 loop: CASSQDRLTGTFF. The CDR3 nucleotides are TGTGCCAGCAGCCAAGACAGGTTGACAGGGACGTTCTTC.

This clone was counted only a few times. The chain uses TRBV30 and TRBJ2-2; 8 nucleotides agree with TRBD1. CDR3 size: 13 residues. V lost 3 bases, J lost 4 bases, and 1 base stayed unmatched. Per the germline V gene, CDR1 is GTSNPN and CDR2 is SVGIG (reference sequence). CDR3 nucleotide sequence: TGTGCCTGGAGAGACAGGGGCACCGGGGAGCTGTTTTTT. Protein product: CAWRDRGTGELFF.

The chain recombines TRBV9 with TRBJ2-1; 10 nucleotides line up with TRBD2. The CDR3 has 17 residues. Trimming removed 0 bases from V and 5 bases from J; junction bases left unmatched: 8. CDR1 is SGDLS, CDR2 YYNGEE, per germline. The CDR3 reads CASSVGGGLAINNEQFF. In DNA form, the CDR3 reads TGTGCCAGCAGCGTAGGGGGGGGACTAGCGATTAACAATGAGCAGTTCTTC.

The chain combines TRBV5-1 with TRBJ2-3; 14 nucleotides align to TRBD2. After removal of 0 bases from V and 6 bases from J, the junction contained 6 bases not matched to a gene. The germline V gene encodes CDR1 SGHRS and CDR2 YFSETQ. The CDR3 runs 17 residues. CDR3 amino acids: CASSLEGLAGAGDTQYF. CDR3 DNA sequence: TGCGCCAGCAGCTTGGAGGGACTAGCGGGAGCCGGGGATACGCAGTATTTT.

The sample holds one count of this clone. The rearrangement links TRBV15 to TRBJ2-1, with 7 bases aligning to TRBD1. CDR1 and CDR2 from the germline V gene are LNHNV and YYDKDF (reference sequence). J gave up 4 bases and V 0 bases, and 6 bases lay outside the gene matches. CDR3 length: 16 amino acids. The CDR3 spells CATSRDRDSSYNEQFF. The CDR3 nucleotides read TGTGCCACCAGCAGAGACCGGGACAGCTCTTACAATGAGCAGTTCTTC.

This rearrangement joins TRBV4-3 to TRBJ1-1, with TRBD1 identical over 7 bases. This CDR3 is 14 amino acids long. V shed 4 bases, J shed 3 bases, and the junction held 5 bases outside the gene matches. The germline gives CDR1 LGHNA, CDR2 YSLEER. The CDR3 region is CASSPGGVDTEAFF. DNA of the CDR3: TGCGCCAGCAGCCCAGGGGGGGTTGACACTGAAGCTTTCTTT.

This rearrangement joins TRBV7-6 to TRBJ1-4; the D gene is possibly TRBD1 (6 bases). Germline-derived CDR1 and CDR2 are SGHVS and FNYEAQ. The CDR3 is 16 amino acids. V lost 1 base, J lost 8 bases, and 17 bases lay in between. CDR3 protein: CASSLGSAGAGEKLFF. CDR3 bases: TGTGCCAGCAGCTTAGGATCGGCGGGGGCGGGCGAAAAACTGTTTTTT.

The chain employs TRBV15 and TRBJ2-3; D not resolved. CDR1 is LNHNV and CDR2 is YYDKDF in the germline V gene (reference sequence). V was trimmed by 0 bases and J by 2 bases, leaving 9 bases between them. The CDR3 spans 15 residues. The chain's CDR3 is CATSRDPTPTDTQYF. CDR3 nucleotides: TGTGCCACCAGCAGAGATCCGACCCCCACAGATACGCAGTATTTT.

CDR3 loop: CATSDLQRGPKSSEAKNIQYF. The DNA of the CDR3 is TGTGCCACCAGTGATTTGCAGCGCGGGCCGAAAAGCTCAGAAGCCAAAAACATTCAGTACTTC. The chain employs TRBV24-1 and TRBJ2-4, with D perhaps TRBD2 (5 bases). This CDR3 spans 21 amino acids. Germline loops: CDR1 KGHDR, CDR2 SFDVKD. Trimming took off 0 bases at V and 0 bases at J, with 23 bases between the two ends.

The chain links TRBV3-1 (or the pseudogene TRBV3-2) to TRBJ2-1; unclear D gene. The CDR3 loop spans 17 amino acids. Germline V gene sequence: CDR1 LGHDT, CDR2 YNNKEL (reference sequence). The ends were cut back, 4 bases at V and 0 bases at J, with 16 bases in the middle. This CDR3 reads CASSLPSGRSSYNEQFF. The CDR3 DNA reads as TGTGCCAGCAGCCTACCCTCCGGAAGGAGCTCCTACAATGAGCAGTTCTTC.

CDR3 loop: CASSSLAAYTGELFF. CDR3 coding DNA: TGTGCCAGCAGCTCCCTAGCGGCTTACACCGGGGAGCTGTTTTTT. This chain connects TRBV7-9 to TRBJ2-2, with 7 bases matching TRBD2. This CDR3 has 15 amino acids. V lost 4 bases to trimming and J lost 3 bases; unmatched junction nucleotides: 5. The germline V gene has CDR1 SEHNR and CDR2 FQNEAQ (reference sequence).

The V call is TRBV3-1 (or the pseudogene TRBV3-2), the J call TRBJ2-1; no reliable D call. Germline loops: CDR1 LGHDT, CDR2 YNNKEL (reference sequence). Trimming shortened V by 3 bases and J by 9 bases, and 12 bases separated the two germline ends. The CDR3 is made up of 13 amino acids. The CDR3 DNA reads as TGTGCCAGCAGCCAGGATAGGATGCTTGAGCAGTTCTTC. Encoded protein: CASSQDRMLEQFF.

A remark on this clone: Other DNA sequences in the same sample also yield this CDR3. This chain connects TRBV30 to TRBJ2-7; D is unclear. V was pared by 2 bases and J by 6 bases, with 8 bases between. The CDR3 consists of 11 residues. The germline V gene encodes CDR1 GTSNPN and CDR2 SVGIG (reference sequence). The CDR3, as DNA: TGTGCCTGGAGTAGCCTTGGCGAGCAGTACTTC. Its protein product is CAWSSLGEQYF.

The gene calls are TRBV5-4 and TRBJ1-1; 8 bases line up with TRBD1. Trimming removed 5 bases from V and 0 bases from J; junction bases left unmatched: 12. Per germline, CDR1 SGHNT and CDR2 YYREEE (reference sequence). This CDR3 is 17 amino acids long. The chain's CDR3 is CASRQTGGGGLNTEAFF. The CDR3 DNA sequence: TGTGCCAGCAGACAAACAGGGGGTGGAGGTCTGAACACTGAAGCTTTCTTT. Complete variable domain (other parts from reference TRBV5-4 and TRBJ1-1): ETGVTQSPTHLIKTRGQQVTLRCSSQSGHNTVSWYQQALGQGPQFIFQYYREEENGRGNFPPRFSGLQFPNYSSELNVNALELDDSALYLCASRQTGGGGLNTEAFFGQGTRLTVV.

This chain joins TRBV18 and TRBJ2-7; a possible D gene is TRBD2 (6 bases). Per germline, CDR1 KGHSH and CDR2 LQKENI. Trimming removed 5 bases at V and 3 bases at J, with 11 bases between. The CDR3 length is 13 residues. This CDR3 reads CASSAGTDYEQYF. Here the CDR3 DNA reads TGTGCCAGCTCAGCCGGGACTGACTACGAGCAGTACTTC.

The chain carries TRBV5-6 and TRBJ1-4, with 7 bases that match TRBD1. Germline V CDR1 and CDR2: SGHDT, YYEEEE. Trimming at V came to 1 base and at J to 6 bases, leaving 6 bases not matched to a gene. The CDR3 runs to 15 residues. Here the CDR3 DNA reads TGTGCCAGCAGCTTGCGAGGCAGGGGGGATGAAAAACTGTTTTTT. Translating it yields CASSLRGRGDEKLFF.

The rearrangement joins TRBV28 to TRBJ2-7, with D perhaps matching TRBD2 (6 bases). V dropped 2 bases and J dropped 1 base, with 9 bases sitting between them. Germline CDR1 reads MDHEN; CDR2 reads SYDVKM. This CDR3 has 14 amino acids. CDR3 in DNA: TGTGCCAGCAGTTTAGGGGGGAGTTCCTACGAGCAGTACTTC. Amino acids: CASSLGGSSYEQYF.

This rearrangement joins TRBV28 to TRBJ2-3, with D possibly TRBD2 on 6 matching bases. Looked up from germline, CDR1 is MDHEN and CDR2 is SYDVKM. Trimming removed 7 bases at V and 0 bases at J, with 11 bases between. The CDR3 runs 14 residues. The CDR3 spells CASTGDSSTDTQYF. The CDR3 bases are TGTGCCAGCACGGGGGACTCTAGCACAGATACGCAGTATTTT.